This is a list of T cell receptor beta chains from one sample in a study of blood T cells in healthy people across ages. TCRdb independently ran MiXCR on the 5' RACE reads; one entry per CDR3 protein. The table records 600,000 or so distinct CDR3 sequences, under 25% of them present only once. Sequenced: blood. Receptors originate from a man in his 70s in good health. The CDR3 runs from the conserved cysteine through the conserved F or W. A D gene is named only where the DNA matches it firmly. Clone size is given for some rows only: seen once, a few or many times, or a class if the clone is expanded.

D gene,V gene,J gene,clone size,CDR3 DNA,CDR3 protein
-,TRBV5-1,TRBJ1-4,few,TGCGCCAGCAGGGCACGGACAAGCAATGAAAAACTGTTTTTT,CASRARTSNEKLFF
TRBD2,TRBV12-3/TRBV12-4,TRBJ2-3,-,TGTGCCAGCAGTCCCCAGGGACTAGCGGGACAGGATACGCAGTATTTT,CASSPQGLAGQDTQYF
-,TRBV3-1,TRBJ2-5,many,TGTGCCAGCAGCTTAAGGACAGAACAAGAGACCCAGTACTTC,CASSLRTEQETQYF
-,TRBV3-1,TRBJ2-5,few,TGTGCCAGCAGCCCCACGTCAGGGACCGGGGAGACCCAGTACTTC,CASSPTSGTGETQYF
TRBD1,TRBV2,TRBJ1-4,few,TGTGCCAGCAGCGGGACAGGGGGACCGAATGAAAAACTGTTTTTT,CASSGTGGPNEKLFF
TRBD1,TRBV24-1,TRBJ2-1,-,TGTGCCACCAGTGATTTGTGGACAGGGAAAAATGAGCAGTTCTTC,CATSDLWTGKNEQFF
-,TRBV27,TRBJ2-1,many,TGTGCCAGCAGTTTAGCTAGAGGGGGTGAGCAGTTCTTC,CASSLARGGEQFF
TRBD2,TRBV20-1,TRBJ2-3,few,TGCAGTGCTAGAGATACCCAGCGGGAGTTAGATACGCAGTATTTT,CSARDTQRELDTQYF
-,TRBV2,TRBJ2-2,-,TGTGCCAGCAGCGGGCTTTTTGGCACCGGGGAGCTGTTTTTT,CASSGLFGTGELFF
-,TRBV12-3/TRBV12-4,TRBJ2-3,-,TGTGCCAGCAGTTTGTCGGAGCATGGGTTGGATACGCAGTATTTT,CASSLSEHGLDTQYF
-,TRBV5-5,TRBJ2-1,few,TGTGCCAGCAGCTCACAGGGGGGGTCCTACAATGAGCAGTTCTTC,CASSSQGGSYNEQFF
-,TRBV12-5,TRBJ2-1,few,TGTACTAGTGGTATAAAGGGGAACCACAATGAGCAGTTCTTC,CTSGIKGNHNEQFF
TRBD2,TRBV3-1,TRBJ2-3,-,TGTGCCAGCAGCCAGGGACTAGCGGAGACAGATACGCAGTATTTT,CASSQGLAETDTQYF
-,TRBV28,TRBJ1-2,few,TGTGCCAGCAGGCCCGAGACAGTTAACTATGGCTACACCTTC,CASRPETVNYGYTF
TRBD2,TRBV24-1,TRBJ2-1,few,TGTGCCACCAGGCTCGACGGGACTAGAGACAATGAGCAGTTCTTC,CATRLDGTRDNEQFF
-,TRBV7-2,TRBJ2-3,-,TGTGCCAGCAGCTTAGTGGCACCTATTAGCACAGATACGCAGTATTTT,CASSLVAPISTDTQYF
-,TRBV30,TRBJ1-1,-,TGTGCCTGGAGTGTTGTCAGCCTGAACACTGAAGCTTTCTTT,CAWSVVSLNTEAFF
TRBD2,TRBV4-1,TRBJ2-7,many,TGCGCCAGCAGCCCCCCTCTAGCGGGAGGCCGATCCTACGAGCAGTACTTC,CASSPPLAGGRSYEQYF
-,TRBV5-1,TRBJ2-5,once,TGCTCCAGCAGCGTGGGGACGCTACAAGAGACCCAGTACTTC,CSSSVGTLQETQYF
-,TRBV11-2,TRBJ1-1,once,TGTGCCAGCAGCTGGGGGGGTGAAGCTTTCTTT,CASSWGGEAFF
-,TRBV12-3/TRBV12-4,TRBJ1-1,-,TGTGCCAGCACAACAGGGAAGAACACTGAAGCTTTCTTT,CASTTGKNTEAFF
TRBD2,TRBV20-1,TRBJ2-3,few,TGCAGTGCTAGAGATTTCTTACTAGCGGGAATCACAGATACGCAGTATTTT,CSARDFLLAGITDTQYF
-,TRBV28,TRBJ2-1,many,TGTGCCAGCAGCCTCCGGGACAACAATGAGCAGTTCTTC,CASSLRDNNEQFF
-,TRBV5-6,TRBJ2-4,few,TGTGCCAGCAGCTTGCGGAACCTAGCCAAAAACATTCAGTACTTC,CASSLRNLAKNIQYF
-,TRBV9,TRBJ2-1,few,TGTGCCAGCAGCGTAGAAGCCGGCAATGAGCAGTTCTTC,CASSVEAGNEQFF
-,TRBV20-1,TRBJ2-5,-,TGCAGTGCTACGGGACTGGGGATGGAAGAGACCCAGTACTTC,CSATGLGMEETQYF
TRBD2,TRBV2,TRBJ2-1,-,TGTGCCAGCAGTGTTGGGCTAGCGGGTGGGCAGTTCTTC,CASSVGLAGGQFF
-,TRBV30,TRBJ1-4,many,TGTGCCTGGAGCCCTTCCTTGGGTGAAAAACTGTTTTTT,CAWSPSLGEKLFF
TRBD1,TRBV20-1,TRBJ1-1,few,TGCAGTGTTGGGGACAGGAACACTGAAGCTTTCTTT,CSVGDRNTEAFF
TRBD2,TRBV7-2,TRBJ2-7,-,TGTGCCAGCAGCTTGGACCCGGGACTAGCTGTATACGAGCAGTACTTC,CASSLDPGLAVYEQYF
TRBD1,TRBV3-1,TRBJ2-3,-,TGTGCCAGCAGCCAAGGGTGGACAGGGGGATTCGCAGATACGCAGTATTTT,CASSQGWTGGFADTQYF
TRBD2,TRBV15,TRBJ2-5,many,TGTGCCACCAGCAGAGAGATAGCGGGACCTCAAGAGACCCAGTACTTC,CATSREIAGPQETQYF
-,TRBV7-9,TRBJ2-1,many,TGTGCCAGCAGCTTAGCCGTGAATGAGCAGTTCTTC,CASSLAVNEQFF
-,TRBV6-1,TRBJ2-7,-,TGTGCCAGCAGTGGAGCGGAGAATCCCTACGAGCAGTACTTC,CASSGAENPYEQYF
-,TRBV15,TRBJ2-3,-,TGTGCCACCAGCAGAGAGGACACAGATACGCAGTATTTT,CATSREDTDTQYF
TRBD2,TRBV12-3/TRBV12-4,TRBJ2-3,-,TGTGCCAGCAGTTCGTCTAGCGGGGTGACAACAGATACGCAGTATTTT,CASSSSSGVTTDTQYF
TRBD2,TRBV5-6,TRBJ2-7,few,TGTGCCAGCAGCTTGGTCTCTAGCGGGAGAAACGAGCAGTACTTC,CASSLVSSGRNEQYF
TRBD1,TRBV5-4,TRBJ2-5,few,TGTGCCAGCAGCTTGGGTTCACAGGGGCCACAAGAGACCCAGTACTTC,CASSLGSQGPQETQYF
-,TRBV7-2,TRBJ2-7,few,TGTGCCAGCAGCTTCACCGAGGGCCCCGAGCAGTACTTC,CASSFTEGPEQYF
-,TRBV20-1,TRBJ2-7,-,TGCAGTGCTAGAGATCCGGGCCGGGATGGCGAGCAGTACTTC,CSARDPGRDGEQYF
-,TRBV27,TRBJ1-4,-,TGTGCCAGCAGTAGAACATCAGGGTTGAGGGAAAAACTGTTTTTT,CASSRTSGLREKLFF
TRBD2,TRBV2,TRBJ2-1,-,TGTGCCAGCAGTGTATCGGAGGGGAGGGGTGAGCAGTTCTTC,CASSVSEGRGEQFF
TRBD2,TRBV24-1,TRBJ2-1,few,TGTGCCACCAGTGATCAGCTAGCGGGAGTCGATAATGAGCAGTTCTTC,CATSDQLAGVDNEQFF
TRBD1,TRBV4-3,TRBJ2-6,many,TGCGCCAGCAGCCAAGACCACCCTAGTACAGGGGCTGGGGCCAACGTCCTGACTTTC,CASSQDHPSTGAGANVLTF
-,TRBV4-1,TRBJ2-7,-,TGCGTCAGCAGCCCATACCTTGCCTACGAGCAGTACTTC,CVSSPYLAYEQYF